These 9 T cell receptor beta chains came from one sample sequenced in a study of T cells in Graves' hyperthyroidism and ophthalmopathy. The source material, RNA transcripts, was used to amplify TCR beta CDR3 regions. Initially, a first-round RT-PCR of the TCR CDR3 employed the HTBI primer set. Each CDR3 protein gets one entry after TCRdb re-called the multiplex PCR reads with MiXCR. The sample includes 300,000 to 450,000 distinct CDR3 sequences, 13% of them seen just once. The sequenced sample consisted of blood. These receptors were collected from a woman aged 18-29 years with Graves' hyperthyroidism.

This clonotype was seen at least ten times. This chain uses TRBV10-3 with TRBJ2-7; no reliable D call. CDR1 is ENHRY and CDR2 is SYGVKD in the germline V gene. The CDR3 runs to 12 residues. V was shortened by 0 bases and J by 2 bases, with 2 bases between the two germline ends. The CDR3 spells CAISESTYEQYF. CDR3 sequence (DNA): TGTGCCATCAGTGAGTCCACCTACGAGCAGTACTTC.

This clonotype was seen repeatedly, ten times or more. The rearrangement uses TRBV11-3 and TRBJ2-1; 14 bases agree with TRBD2. Germline CDR1 and CDR2: SGHNT and YENEEA. The CDR3 spans 18 residues. V gave up 6 bases and J gave up 4 bases; unmatched junction bases: 11. DNA for the CDR3: TGTGCCAGCAGTCCCGCCGGGACTAGCGGGAGTCTATACAATGAGCAGTTCTTC. Protein: CASSPAGTSGSLYNEQFF.

This CDR3 is CASSQVRGRLDEQYF. CDR3 DNA sequence: TGCGCCAGCAGCCAAGTACGGGGGCGTTTGGACGAGCAGTACTTC. The chain links TRBV4-1 to TRBJ2-7; either TRBD1 or TRBD2 may fit D (6 bases each). Germline V gives CDR1 MGHRA, CDR2 YSYEKL. CDR3 length equals 15 residues. Trimming left V 1 base short and J 5 bases short, with 15 bases between.

This clonotype was picked up many times. The chain is built from TRBV12-3 or TRBV12-4 and TRBJ1-5, with D uncertain. With 5 bases removed from V and 0 bases from J, the gap between germline ends came to 5 bases. CDR3 length: 13 amino acids. CDR3 sequence (DNA): TGTGCCAGCAGTGGAGCTAGCAATCAGCCCCAGCATTTT. As protein: CASSGASNQPQHF.

In this sample, this clonotype turned up a few times. The chain carries TRBV4-1 and TRBJ2-1; D possibly corresponds to TRBD1 (6 bases). The CDR3 is 16 amino acids. Between the trimmed V and J ends, which lost 2 bases and 7 bases, there was a span of 18 bases. Germline V gene lookup returns CDR1 MGHRA and CDR2 YSYEKL. The CDR3 spells CASSQPSTGTFNEQFF. CDR3 DNA: TGCGCCAGCAGCCAACCTTCAACAGGGACCTTTAATGAGCAGTTCTTC.

This clonotype was observed at least ten times. The chain is built from TRBV13 and TRBJ2-3; no clear D gene. CDR3 length equals 13 residues. Per germline, CDR1 PRHDT and CDR2 FYEKMQ (reference sequence). With 2 bases removed from V and 5 bases from J, the gap between germline ends came to 8 bases. CDR3 DNA sequence: TGTGCCAGCAGCTTACGAAAGGGAGATACGCAGTATTTT. It yields the protein CASSLRKGDTQYF.

The rearrangement joins TRBV20-1 to TRBJ1-3; TRBD1 aligns across 7 bases. Germline V gene sequence: CDR1 DFQATT, CDR2 SNEGSKA (reference sequence). The J segment lost 3 bases and the V segment lost 5 bases, leaving 13 bases of the junction unmatched. The CDR3 consists of 16 residues. The DNA of the CDR3 is TGCAGTGCTTCTCAAATAACCGGGACAGTTGGAAACACCATATATTTT. Residues: CSASQITGTVGNTIYF.

This rearrangement joins TRBV19 to TRBJ1-1; no firm D call. Germline V gene lookup returns CDR1 LNHDA and CDR2 SQIVND (reference sequence). V was trimmed by 5 bases and J by 10 bases, leaving 11 bases between them. The CDR3 totals 11 residues. For the CDR3, the DNA is TGTGCCAGTAGTTCTCTGATGAGAGCTTTCTTT. This translates into CASSSLMRAFF.

A single count supports this clonotype. A much larger clone is a single base away; this may be a read error. The chain combines TRBV20-1 with TRBJ2-3, with D possibly called TRBD1 or TRBD2 (5 bases each). V was clipped by 7 bases and J by 5 bases, with 22 bases between them. CDR1 is DFQATT, CDR2 SNEGSKA, per germline (reference sequence). The CDR3 is 15 amino acids. CDR3 in DNA: TGCAGTGTCTCGAGGGGAGTTCTCCTCGAAGATACGCAGTATTTT. Residues: CSVSRGVLLEDTQYF.